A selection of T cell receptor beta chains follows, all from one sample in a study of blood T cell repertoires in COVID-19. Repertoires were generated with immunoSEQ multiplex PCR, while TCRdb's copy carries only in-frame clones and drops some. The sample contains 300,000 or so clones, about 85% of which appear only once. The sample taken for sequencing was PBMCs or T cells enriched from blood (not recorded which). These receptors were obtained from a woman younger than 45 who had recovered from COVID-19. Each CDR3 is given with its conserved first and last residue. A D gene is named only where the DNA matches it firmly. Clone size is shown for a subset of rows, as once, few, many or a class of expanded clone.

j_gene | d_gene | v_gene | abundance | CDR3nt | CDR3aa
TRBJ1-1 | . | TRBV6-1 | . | TGTGCCAGCAACCGGGGAGTCACTGAAGCTTTCTTT | CASNRGVTEAFF
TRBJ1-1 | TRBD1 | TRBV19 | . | TGTGCCAGTAGTATGGCCCGGGGGCAGGGGGCGAACACTGAAGCTTTCTTT | CASSMARGQGANTEAFF
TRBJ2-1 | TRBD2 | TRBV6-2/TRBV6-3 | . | TGTGCCAGCAGTTCCACGGGGGGGCTAGTCAATGAGCAGTTCTTC | CASSSTGGLVNEQFF
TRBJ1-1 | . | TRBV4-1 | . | TGCGCCAGCAGCCAAGATAGGGGATCCGGCACTGAAGCTTTCTTT | CASSQDRGSGTEAFF
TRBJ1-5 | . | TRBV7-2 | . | TGTGCCAGCAGCTTCCAGGCAGGGGATAGCAATCAGCCCCAGCATTTT | CASSFQAGDSNQPQHF
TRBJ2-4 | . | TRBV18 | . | TGTGCCAGCTCACCTACAGATAACATTCAGTACTTC | CASSPTDNIQYF
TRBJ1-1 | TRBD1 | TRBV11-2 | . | TGTGCCAGCAGGGGTACACAGGGGGCGCGGACTGAAGCTTTCTTT | CASRGTQGARTEAFF
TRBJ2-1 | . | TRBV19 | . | TGTGCCAGTAGCAGGGGTTCCTCCTACAATGAGCAGTTCTTC | CASSRGSSYNEQFF
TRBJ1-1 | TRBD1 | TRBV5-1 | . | TGCGCCAGCAACCCAACCCCCTCGACAGGGGTCACTGAAGCTTTCTTT | CASNPTPSTGVTEAFF
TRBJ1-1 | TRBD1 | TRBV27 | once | TGTGCCAGCAGCCCCCTGACAGGGGGATGGGACACTGAAGCTTTCTTT | CASSPLTGGWDTEAFF
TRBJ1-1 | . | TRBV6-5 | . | TGTGCCAGCACCTCCGTTGCAGTCTCAACTGAAGCTTTCTTT | CASTSVAVSTEAFF
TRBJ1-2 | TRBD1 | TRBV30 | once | TGTGCCTGGAGGGTCCAGGGGGCTGTGTATGGCTACACCTTC | CAWRVQGAVYGYTF
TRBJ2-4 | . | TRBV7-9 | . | TGTGCCAGCACAAACAGGGAGGCCAAAAACATTCAGTACTTC | CASTNREAKNIQYF
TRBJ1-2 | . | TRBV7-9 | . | TGTGCCAGCAGCTTAGGGGTGGAGGGCTACACCTTC | CASSLGVEGYTF
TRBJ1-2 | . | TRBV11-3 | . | TGTGCCAGCAGCTTAGAATCGGAGGGAGGTAGCTATGGCTACACCTTC | CASSLESEGGSYGYTF
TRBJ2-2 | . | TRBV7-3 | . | TGTGCCAGCAGGCCGGACAGCACCGGGGAGCTGTTTTTT | CASRPDSTGELFF
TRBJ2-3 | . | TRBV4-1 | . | TGCGCCAGCAGCCTTAGACAGGACACAGATACGCAGTATTTT | CASSLRQDTDTQYF
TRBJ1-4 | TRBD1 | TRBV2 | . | TGTGCCAGCAAGACCGACAGGGGGAATGAAAAACTGTTTTTT | CASKTDRGNEKLFF
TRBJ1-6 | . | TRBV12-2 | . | TGTGCAAGTCGCACGGACAGGGTAAATTCACCCCTCCACTTT | CASRTDRVNSPLHF
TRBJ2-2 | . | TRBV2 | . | TGTGCCAGCACTTGGGGGGAGACCGGGGAGCTGTTTTTT | CASTWGETGELFF
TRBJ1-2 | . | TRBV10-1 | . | TGCGCCCGTTGGTCAGGCTTTTGTGGCTACACCTTC | CARWSGFCGYTF
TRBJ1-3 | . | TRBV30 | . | TGTGCCTGGAGTCTGTCCCAGGGCACCATATATTTT | CAWSLSQGTIYF
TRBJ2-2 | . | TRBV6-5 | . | TGTGCCAGCAGCCGACAGGGACTCGCCGGGGAGCTGTTTTTT | CASSRQGLAGELFF
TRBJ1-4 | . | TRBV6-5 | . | TGTGCCAGCAGAGAGGTAGCGCGGGGTGAAAAACTGTTTTTT | CASREVARGEKLFF
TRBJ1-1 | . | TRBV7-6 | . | TGTGCCAGCAGCCGAACCCCACCCCCGGGGACTGAAGCTTTCTTT | CASSRTPPPGTEAFF
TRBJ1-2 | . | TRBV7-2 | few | TGTGCCAGCAGCTTAAGCAGGTCCGACTATGGCTACACCTTC | CASSLSRSDYGYTF
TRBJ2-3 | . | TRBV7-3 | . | TGTGCCAGCAGCTTAGTGGCGGGGCCAGATACGCAGTATTTT | CASSLVAGPDTQYF
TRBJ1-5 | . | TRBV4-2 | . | TGTGCCAGCAGCCAAGAGGTACAGCAGCCCCAGCATTTT | CASSQEVQQPQHF
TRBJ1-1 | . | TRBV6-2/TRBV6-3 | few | TGTGCCAGCAGTTATCATGAGGGTACTGAAGCTTTCTTT | CASSYHEGTEAFF
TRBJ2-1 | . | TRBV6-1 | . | TGTGCCAGTAGTGACAGGTGCCCAATCTTC | CASSDRCPIF
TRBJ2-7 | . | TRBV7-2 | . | TGTGCCAGCAGCCCCGAAGGGGCGAGGGAGCAGTACTTC | CASSPEGAREQYF
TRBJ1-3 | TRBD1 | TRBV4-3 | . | TGCGCCAGCAGCCAGACAGGGGCAGTTGGAAACACCATATATTTT | CASSQTGAVGNTIYF
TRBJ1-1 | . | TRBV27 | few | TGTGCCAGCAGTGAACAGGGATCTGAAGCTTTCTTT | CASSEQGSEAFF
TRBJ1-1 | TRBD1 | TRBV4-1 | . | TGCGCCAGCAGCCAACTTGGGACAGGGACCGAAGCTTTCTTT | CASSQLGTGTEAFF
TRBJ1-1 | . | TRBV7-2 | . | TGTGCCAGCAGCCCCGACAGTTTCGCTGAAGCTTTCTTT | CASSPDSFAEAFF
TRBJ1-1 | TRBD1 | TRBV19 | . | TGTGCCAGCATAGAGGGGGCGTGGGTCGACAACACTGAAGCTTTCTTT | CASIEGAWVDNTEAFF
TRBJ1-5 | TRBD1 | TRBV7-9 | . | TGTGCCAGCAGCTCCGGGACAGTTACGAGCAATCAGCCCCAGCATTTT | CASSSGTVTSNQPQHF
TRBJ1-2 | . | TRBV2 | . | TGTGCCAGCAGTGAAGTGGACTTCTACACCTTC | CASSEVDFYTF
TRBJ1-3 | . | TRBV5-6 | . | TGTGCCAGCAGTAGCTTCTCTGGAAACACCATATATTTT | CASSSFSGNTIYF
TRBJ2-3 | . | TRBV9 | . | TGTGCCAGCAGCGTAGGAGCAGGTATCACAGATACGCAGTATTTT | CASSVGAGITDTQYF
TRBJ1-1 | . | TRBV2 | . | TGTGCCAGCAGTTTCATGTTGACTGAAGCTTTCTTT | CASSFMLTEAFF
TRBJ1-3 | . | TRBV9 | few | TGTGCCAGCAGCGTATCCCCAGGGTCTGGAAACACCATATATTTT | CASSVSPGSGNTIYF
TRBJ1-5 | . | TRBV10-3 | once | TGTGCCATCAGTGATCGAAGGGGCGGTGGGAATCAGCCCCAGCATTTT | CAISDRRGGGNQPQHF
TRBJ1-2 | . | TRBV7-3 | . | TGTGCCAGCAGCCCTGGTCCAGGGCATGGCTACACCTTC | CASSPGPGHGYTF
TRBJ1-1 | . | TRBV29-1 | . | TGCAGCTCCGGACGGGAACAGACTGAAGCTTTCTTT | CSSGREQTEAFF
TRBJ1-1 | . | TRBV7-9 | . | TGTGCCAGCTCGGGGAGCCGACAGAACACTGAAGCTTTCTTT | CASSGSRQNTEAFF
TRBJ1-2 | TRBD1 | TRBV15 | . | TGTGCCACCAGCAGAGATCTGACAGGGGTTGGCTACACCTTC | CATSRDLTGVGYTF
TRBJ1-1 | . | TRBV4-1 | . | TGCGCCAGCAGCCAAGCGCGCACTGAAGCTTTCTTT | CASSQARTEAFF
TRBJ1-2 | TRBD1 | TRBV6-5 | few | TGTGCCAGCACTACGGGACAGGGCCTCTTTTATGGCTACACCTTC | CASTTGQGLFYGYTF
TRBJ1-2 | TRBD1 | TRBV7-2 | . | TGTGCCAGCAGCCTCATTAAGGGACAGGGGGCGGGCTACACCTTC | CASSLIKGQGAGYTF
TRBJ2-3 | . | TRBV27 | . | TGTGCCAGCAGAAAAACAGGGTCCACAGATACGCAGTATTTT | CASRKTGSTDTQYF